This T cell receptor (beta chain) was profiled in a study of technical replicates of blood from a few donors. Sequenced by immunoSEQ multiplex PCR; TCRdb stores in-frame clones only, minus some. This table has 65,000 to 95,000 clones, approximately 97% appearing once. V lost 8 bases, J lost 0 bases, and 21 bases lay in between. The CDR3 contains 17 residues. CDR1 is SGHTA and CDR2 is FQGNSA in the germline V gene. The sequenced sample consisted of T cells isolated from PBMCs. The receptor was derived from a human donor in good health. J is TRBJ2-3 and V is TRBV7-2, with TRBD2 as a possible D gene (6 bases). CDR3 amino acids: CASCPDSGGVSTDTQYF. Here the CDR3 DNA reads TGTGCCAGCTGCCCAGACTCTGGCGGGGTGAGCACAGATACGCAGTATTTT.